This T cell receptor beta chain was profiled in a study of cytomegalovirus exposure and HLA in healthy donors. Sequenced by immunoSEQ multiplex PCR; TCRdb stores in-frame clones only, minus some. The sample has under 200,000 clones, 86% seen once. Study-wide findings and caveats: According to a later analysis, TCR clusters from the first cohort tended to co-occur in the 120 or so validation repertoires.

Between the trimmed V and J ends, which lost 2 bases and 1 base, there was a span of 14 bases. Germline V CDR1 and CDR2: LGHNA, YSLEER. This CDR3 is built from 17 residues. About this clone: As yet, its antigen is unknown.

This sequence originates from a young woman in good health and CMV-seronegative. The sequenced sample was PBMCs. The chain combines TRBV4-3 with TRBJ1-4; D unresolved. CDR3 sequence reads: CASSQLPALLTNEKLFF. As DNA, the CDR3 is TGCGCCAGCAGCCAACTACCCGCCCTATTAACTAATGAAAAACTGTTTTTT.